One and the same sample provided the 5 T cell receptor beta chains below, sequenced in a study of shared T cell receptors in the human thymus. Assay used: immunoSEQ multiplex PCR; TCRdb lists only in-frame clones, some missing. This sample has 600,000 to 900,000 clones, with approximately 85% found just once. The same sample was also studied in work on human thymus T cells.

Specimen: thymocytes. All receptors derive from a girl in the first two years of life with a congenital heart defect.

This chain connects TRBV7-2 to TRBJ1-2; 9 positions match TRBD1. There are 14 residues in the CDR3. Trimming took 1 base from V and 8 from J; bases not matched to a gene: 5. The V gene's germline CDR1 is SGHTA and CDR2 FQGNSA. CDR3 bases: TGTGCCAGCAGCTTAGGGACAGGGGTTGGGGGCTACACCTTC. It specifies CASSLGTGVGGYTF.

The chain is built from TRBV7-9 and TRBJ2-7; 9 bases agree with TRBD1. Germline CDR1 reads SEHNR; CDR2 reads FQNEAQ (reference sequence). This CDR3 spans 15 amino acids. After removal of 1 base from V and 6 bases from J, the junction contained 7 bases not matched to a gene. CDR3 in amino acids: CASSLEQGAIGEQYF. The CDR3 nucleotides read TGTGCCAGCAGCTTAGAACAGGGGGCGATCGGCGAGCAGTACTTC.

The genes are TRBV4-1 and TRBJ1-1, with D hard to call. The V gene lost 7 bases and the J gene lost 11 bases, with 23 bases spanning the gap. Germline V lookup: CDR1 MGHRA, CDR2 YSYEKL. The CDR3 has 14 amino acids. Here the CDR3 reads CASTLTDTGSGAFF. DNA of the CDR3: TGCGCCAGCACTCTTACTGACACGGGCTCGGGGGCTTTCTTT.

This chain joins TRBV5-6 and TRBJ2-7; 7 bases are a match to TRBD2. CDR3 length: 15 residues. From germline, CDR1 is SGHDT and CDR2 YYEEEE. The junction had 11 bases not matched to a gene; V was cut back by 4 bases and J by 4 bases. The CDR3 nucleotides read TGTGCCAGCAGCATACCTGGGGGGGTGGCGTACGAGCAGTACTTC. It encodes CASSIPGGVAYEQYF.

The rearrangement joins TRBV5-1 to TRBJ2-3; D gene uncertain. Trimming took 4 bases from V and 8 from J, leaving 14 bases between them. Germline values: CDR1 SGHRS, CDR2 YFSETQ. The CDR3 consists of 13 residues. CDR3 DNA sequence: TGCGCCAGCAGCCCCCTGGTAGTAGTTACGCAGTATTTT. The encoded protein is CASSPLVVVTQYF.